This T cell receptor beta chain originates from a study of blood T cell repertoires in COVID-19. Study-level information: PBMCs, B-cell-depleted T cells, or T cells provided the cDNA or gDNA that made up the material.

J lost 3 bases, V lost 2 bases, and 7 bases had no gene match. CDR3 length equals 16 residues. Germline loops: CDR1 SGHRS, CDR2 YFSETQ. Per the authors' pipeline: Amplifying reference gene primers gave estimates of nucleated cell counts. Some clones are missing from TCRdb's copy, which holds only in-frame ones; the method was immunoSEQ multiplex PCR. V and J calls plus clone size are reproduced from that table; the DNA served to infer D and trimming. Among around 60,000 clones listed, almost 95% were seen once. The clonotype comes from a man between 45 and 60 years old with active COVID-19. Sequencing was performed on peripheral blood. The genes are TRBV5-1 and TRBJ2-7; 11 nucleotides match TRBD1. The CDR3 loop is CASSLGQGAFDYEQYF. The CDR3 region has the DNA TGCGCCAGCAGCTTAGGACAGGGGGCTTTTGACTACGAGCAGTACTTC.